This T cell receptor beta chain comes out of a study of T-cell reconstitution after alpha-beta-depleted transplantation in children. V was clipped by 4 bases and J by 5 bases; unmatched bases: 20. Germline CDR1 is SGHAT and CDR2 is FQDESV (reference sequence). The CDR3 covers 19 residues. Unique molecular identifiers were incorporated during preparation of the TCRbeta library. TCRdb reanalysed the PCR reads using MiXCR and keeps one entry per CDR3 protein. There are approximately 430,000 distinct CDR3 sequences in the sample; 15% to 20% occur only once, and around 28% lies in the top ten. A note on this clonotype: Its antigen is as yet unknown.

Findings and caveats of the study: It was reported that alpha-beta T cells came from several hundred expanded graft clones (about two months after transplant). At day 60, the high TCRbeta diversity found in some patients originated from recipient T cells and thymic progenitors that had survived. The authors attributed T-cell counts and diversity one year after transplant mostly to newly produced T cells.

The sequencing here drew on PBMCs, mostly from graft donor cells, taken 360 days after TCRalphabeta/CD19-depleted stem cell transplant. This chain joins TRBV11-1 and TRBJ2-1, with 7 bases fitting TRBD1. The TCR was taken from a boy in the first two years of life who had a stem cell transplant for Wiskott-Aldrich syndrome, so the T cells may come from the graft donor. The CDR3 nucleotides read TGTGCCAGCAGCTACGACCTACTGACAGGGATAAAGTTAGACAATGAGCAGTTCTTC. This codes for CASSYDLLTGIKLDNEQFF.